What follows describes a single T cell receptor beta chain. Its antigen is unknown. This specimen comes from a study of cytomegalovirus exposure and HLA in healthy donors. About the study: When 300 to 400 donors were genotyped, roughly four fifths of them were found to fall in the Caucasian-associated ancestry cluster.

Findings and caveats of the study: When presence/absence was analysed, sequencing depth was taken to be roughly uniform across donors. Follow-up analysis later connected one missense variant in DCLRE1C with trimming of TCR beta V- and J-genes.

13 Jbeta primers and 60 Vbeta primers were used for the PCR. Per the original data handling: About 10 million shared chains were among about 80 million unique TCR beta chains counted in a later analysis. TCRdb's table, derived via immunoSEQ multiplex PCR, lists solely in-frame clones and lacks some. V, J and clone size derive from that table, while D and trimming were established from the DNA sequence. The sample gives about 190,000 clones, about 86% of which show up once; approximately 0.31% is in the top ten. This CDR3 has 18 residues. V gave up 5 bases and J gave up 8 bases; unmatched junction bases: 20. CDR1 is LGHNT and CDR2 is FRNRAP in the germline V gene.

The clonotype originates from a woman in her twenties or thirties in good health and CMV-seronegative. The sample comprised PBMCs. V usage is TRBV12-5 and J usage is TRBJ2-1, with 8 bases aligning to TRBD1. The CDR3 here is CASGPNPYDRGGLDEQFF. In DNA, the CDR3 is TGTGCTAGTGGTCCCAACCCTTACGACAGGGGAGGTTTGGATGAGCAGTTCTTC.